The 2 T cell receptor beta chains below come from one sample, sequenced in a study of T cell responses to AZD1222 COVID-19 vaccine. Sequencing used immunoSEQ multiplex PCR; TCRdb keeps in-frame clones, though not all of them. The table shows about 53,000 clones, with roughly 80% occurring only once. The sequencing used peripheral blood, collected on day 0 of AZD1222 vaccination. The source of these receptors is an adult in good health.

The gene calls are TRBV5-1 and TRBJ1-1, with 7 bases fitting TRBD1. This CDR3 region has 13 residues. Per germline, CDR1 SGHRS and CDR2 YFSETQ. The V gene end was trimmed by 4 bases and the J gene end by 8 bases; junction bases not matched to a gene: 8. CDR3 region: CASSDVPDREAFF. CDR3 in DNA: TGCGCCAGCAGCGACGTACCGGACAGGGAAGCTTTCTTT.

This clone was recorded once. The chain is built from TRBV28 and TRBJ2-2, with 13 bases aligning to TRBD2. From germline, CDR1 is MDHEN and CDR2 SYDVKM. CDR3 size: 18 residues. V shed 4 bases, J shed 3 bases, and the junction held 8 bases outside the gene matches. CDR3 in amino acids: CASSSWTSGSVYTGELFF. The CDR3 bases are TGTGCCAGCAGTTCCTGGACTAGCGGGAGCGTGTACACCGGGGAGCTGTTTTTT.